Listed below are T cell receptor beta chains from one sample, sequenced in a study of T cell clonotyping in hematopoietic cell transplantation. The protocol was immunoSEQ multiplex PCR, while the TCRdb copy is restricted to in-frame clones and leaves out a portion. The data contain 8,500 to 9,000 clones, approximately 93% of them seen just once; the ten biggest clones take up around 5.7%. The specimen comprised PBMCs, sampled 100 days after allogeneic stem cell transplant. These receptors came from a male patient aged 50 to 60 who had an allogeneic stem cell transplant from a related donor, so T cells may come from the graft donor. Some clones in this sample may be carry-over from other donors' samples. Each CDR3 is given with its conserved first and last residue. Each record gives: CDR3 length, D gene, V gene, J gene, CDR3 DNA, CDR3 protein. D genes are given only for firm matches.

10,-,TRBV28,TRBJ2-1,TGTGCCACCCATTTGGGAGATTGGTTCTTC,CATHLGDWFF
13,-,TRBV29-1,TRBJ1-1,TGCAGCGCCCTCGGCTTTATGAACACTGAAGCTTTCTTT,CSALGFMNTEAFF
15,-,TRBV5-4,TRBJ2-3,TGTGCCAGCAGCCCTGGCGGGGTGAGGGTATATACGCAGTATTTT,CASSPGGVRVYTQYF
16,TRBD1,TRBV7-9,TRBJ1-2,TGTGCCAGCAGCCTATCTTCCCGGGACAGGGACACTGGCTACACCTTC,CASSLSSRDRDTGYTF
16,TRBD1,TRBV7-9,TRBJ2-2,TGTGCCAGCAGCCCCCGCGAGGGGGCATGGACCGGGGAGCTGTTTTTT,CASSPREGAWTGELFF
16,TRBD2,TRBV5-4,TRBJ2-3,TGTGCCAGCAGCTTGGAGCTAGCGGGGGTGAAGGATACGCAGTATTTT,CASSLELAGVKDTQYF
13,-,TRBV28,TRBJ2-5,TGTGCCAGCAGTTTAACCCCAGGGGAGACCCAGTACTTC,CASSLTPGETQYF
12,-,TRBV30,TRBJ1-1,TGTGCCTGGAGTGAAGGGAACACTGAAGCTTTCTTT,CAWSEGNTEAFF
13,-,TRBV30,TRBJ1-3,TGTGCCTGGAGACCCGGGTCTGGAAACACCATATATTTT,CAWRPGSGNTIYF
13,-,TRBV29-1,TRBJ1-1,TGCAGCGTTGGGAAGGGATTGAACACTGAAGCTTTCTTT,CSVGKGLNTEAFF
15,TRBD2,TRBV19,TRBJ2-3,TGTGCCAGTGGGGGGGGAGCGGATAGCACAGATACGCAGTATTTT,CASGGGADSTDTQYF
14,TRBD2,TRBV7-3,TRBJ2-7,TGTGCCAGCAGCTTACAGGCGGGAGGTTCCGAGCAGTACTTC,CASSLQAGGSEQYF
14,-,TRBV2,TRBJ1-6,TGTGCCAGCAGTGAAGGTGCAAATAATTCACCCCTCCACTTT,CASSEGANNSPLHF
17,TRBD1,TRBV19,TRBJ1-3,TGTGCCAGTAGGGAACCGGGACAGGCACTCTCTGGAAACACCATATATTTT,CASREPGQALSGNTIYF
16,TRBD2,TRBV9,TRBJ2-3,TGTGCCAGCAGCCTACCCCTAGCGGGGGGCACAGATACGCAGTATTTT,CASSLPLAGGTDTQYF
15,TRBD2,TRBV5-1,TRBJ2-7,TGCGCCAGCAGCTTGGAAGCGGGAGGGCCGTTCGAGCAGTACTTC,CASSLEAGGPFEQYF
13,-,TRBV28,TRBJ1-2,TGTGCCAGCAGAAAACAGACAGAGGTTGGCTACACCTTC,CASRKQTEVGYTF
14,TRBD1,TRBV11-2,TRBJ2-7,TGTGCCAGCAGCTTAGAAAGGGGGCTCCGCGAGCAGTACTTC,CASSLERGLREQYF
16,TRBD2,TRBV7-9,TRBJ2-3,TGTGCCAGCACCGCAGATTCAGCGGGGGTAACAGATACGCAGTATTTT,CASTADSAGVTDTQYF
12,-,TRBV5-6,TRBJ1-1,TGTGCCAGCAGTGAGTCCAGAACGGAAGCTTTCTTT,CASSESRTEAFF
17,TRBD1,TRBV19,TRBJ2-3,TGTGCCAGTAGTATGGCAGGGGTCGGGACAGGGAAAGATACGCAGTATTTT,CASSMAGVGTGKDTQYF
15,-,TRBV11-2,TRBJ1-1,TGTGCCAGCAGGCTCCCCGCCAGGGGAGTAACTGAAGCTTTCTTT,CASRLPARGVTEAFF
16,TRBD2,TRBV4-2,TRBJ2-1,TGTGCCAGCAGCCAAGAGTGGACTAGCGGATGGTATGAGCAGTTCTTC,CASSQEWTSGWYEQFF
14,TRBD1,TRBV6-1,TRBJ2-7,TGTGCCAGCAGCGACTCTGGACAGGGACACGAGCAGTACTTC,CASSDSGQGHEQYF
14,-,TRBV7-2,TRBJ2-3,TGTGCCAGCAGCCTGGGACACCGCACAGATACGCAGTATTTT,CASSLGHRTDTQYF
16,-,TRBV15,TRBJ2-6,TGTGCCACCAGCAGCGACGGGGGTGCCGGGGCCAACGTCCTGACTTTC,CATSSDGGAGANVLTF
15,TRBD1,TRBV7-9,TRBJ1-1,TGTGCCAGCAGCCCACAGGGGTTAAGGAACACTGAAGCTTTCTTT,CASSPQGLRNTEAFF
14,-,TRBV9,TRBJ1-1,TGTGCCAGCAGCGTAGGGGCCAAGAACACTGAAGCTTTCTTT,CASSVGAKNTEAFF
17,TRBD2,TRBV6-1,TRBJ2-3,TGTGCCAGCAGTGAAGCGGTTGGCGGGGGGAGCACAGATACGCAGTATTTT,CASSEAVGGGSTDTQYF
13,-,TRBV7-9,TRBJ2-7,TGTGCCAGCAGCCCTGGCATGGGAAACGAGCAGTACTTC,CASSPGMGNEQYF
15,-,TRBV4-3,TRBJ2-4,TGCGCCAGCAGCCAATCTCCCGGGACTGTAAACATTCAGTACTTC,CASSQSPGTVNIQYF
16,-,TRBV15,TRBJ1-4,TGTGCCACCAGCAGAGAAACCGGGACGGGAAATGAAAAACTGTTTTTT,CATSRETGTGNEKLFF
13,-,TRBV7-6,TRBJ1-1,TGTGCCAGCAGCTTCCGATTGAACACTGAAGCTTTCTTT,CASSFRLNTEAFF
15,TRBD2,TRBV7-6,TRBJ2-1,TGTGCCAGCAGCTTAGCGGCTAGCGGCACCAATGAGCAGTTCTTC,CASSLAASGTNEQFF
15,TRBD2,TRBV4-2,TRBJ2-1,TGTGCCAGCAGACCTACTAGCGGGAATTACAATGAGCAGTTCTTC,CASRPTSGNYNEQFF
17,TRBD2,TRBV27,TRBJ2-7,TGTGCCAGCAGTTTCTTTGGGTTTGGAGCGGGAGGTGACGAGCAGTACTTC,CASSFFGFGAGGDEQYF
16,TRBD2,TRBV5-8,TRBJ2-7,TGTGCCAGCAGCCAAGACCCAGCGGGATACGTCTACGAGCAGTACTTC,CASSQDPAGYVYEQYF
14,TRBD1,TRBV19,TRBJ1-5,TGTGCCAGTAGTCTCGGACAGGGAGATCAGCCCCAGCATTTT,CASSLGQGDQPQHF
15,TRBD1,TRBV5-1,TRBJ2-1,TGCGCCAGCAGCTCGGGACAGGGGGGCTACAATGAGCAGTTCTTC,CASSSGQGGYNEQFF
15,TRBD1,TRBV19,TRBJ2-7,TGTGCCAGTAGTATAGCTGGGACAGGATTATACGAGCAGTACTTC,CASSIAGTGLYEQYF